This TCR beta chain was captured in a study of cytomegalovirus exposure and HLA in healthy donors. This table comes from immunoSEQ multiplex PCR, and its TCRdb copy is limited to in-frame clones, with some not included. The sample has over 200,000 clones; around 90% are singletons. The TCR was taken from a woman under 30 in good health and CMV-seropositive. Specimen: PBMCs.

The CDR3 here is CASSLRGLVTGELFF. CDR3 coding DNA: TGTGCCAGCAGCCTTAGGGGGCTAGTCACCGGGGAGCTGTTTTTT. The chain recombines TRBV11-2 with TRBJ2-2; TRBD1 aligns across 7 bases. J gave up 4 bases and V 5 bases, and 7 bases lay outside the gene matches. The germline V gene encodes CDR1 SGHAT and CDR2 FQNNGV. This CDR3 spans 15 amino acids.